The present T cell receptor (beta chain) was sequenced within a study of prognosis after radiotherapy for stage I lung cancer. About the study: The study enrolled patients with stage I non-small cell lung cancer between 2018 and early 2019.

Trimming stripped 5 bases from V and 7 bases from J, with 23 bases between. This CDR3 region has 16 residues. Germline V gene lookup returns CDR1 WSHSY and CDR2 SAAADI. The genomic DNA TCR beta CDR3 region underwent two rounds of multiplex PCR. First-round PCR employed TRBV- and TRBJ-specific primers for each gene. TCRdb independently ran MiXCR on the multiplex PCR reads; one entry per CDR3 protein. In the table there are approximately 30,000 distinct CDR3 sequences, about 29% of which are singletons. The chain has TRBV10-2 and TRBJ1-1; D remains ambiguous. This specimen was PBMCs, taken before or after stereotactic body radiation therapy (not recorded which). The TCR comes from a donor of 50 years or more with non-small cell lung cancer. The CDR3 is CASSKISVRKINEAFF. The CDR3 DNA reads TGCGCCAGCAGTAAAATCAGTGTGCGCAAGATTAATGAAGCTTTCTTT.